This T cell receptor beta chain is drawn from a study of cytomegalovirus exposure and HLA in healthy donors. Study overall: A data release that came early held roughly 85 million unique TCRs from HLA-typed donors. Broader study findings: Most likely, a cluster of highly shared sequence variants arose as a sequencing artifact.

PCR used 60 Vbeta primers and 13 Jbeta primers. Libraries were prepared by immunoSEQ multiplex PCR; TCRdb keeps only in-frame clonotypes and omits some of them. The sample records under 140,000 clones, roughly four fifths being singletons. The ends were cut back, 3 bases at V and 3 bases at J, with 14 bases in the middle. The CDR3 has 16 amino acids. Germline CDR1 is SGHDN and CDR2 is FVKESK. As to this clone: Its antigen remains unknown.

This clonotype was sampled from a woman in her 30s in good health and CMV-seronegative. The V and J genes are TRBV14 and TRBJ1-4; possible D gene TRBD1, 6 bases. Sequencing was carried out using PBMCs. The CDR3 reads CASSHPDSRSNEKLFF. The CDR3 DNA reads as TGTGCCAGCAGCCATCCGGACAGCCGGTCTAATGAAAAACTGTTTTTT.